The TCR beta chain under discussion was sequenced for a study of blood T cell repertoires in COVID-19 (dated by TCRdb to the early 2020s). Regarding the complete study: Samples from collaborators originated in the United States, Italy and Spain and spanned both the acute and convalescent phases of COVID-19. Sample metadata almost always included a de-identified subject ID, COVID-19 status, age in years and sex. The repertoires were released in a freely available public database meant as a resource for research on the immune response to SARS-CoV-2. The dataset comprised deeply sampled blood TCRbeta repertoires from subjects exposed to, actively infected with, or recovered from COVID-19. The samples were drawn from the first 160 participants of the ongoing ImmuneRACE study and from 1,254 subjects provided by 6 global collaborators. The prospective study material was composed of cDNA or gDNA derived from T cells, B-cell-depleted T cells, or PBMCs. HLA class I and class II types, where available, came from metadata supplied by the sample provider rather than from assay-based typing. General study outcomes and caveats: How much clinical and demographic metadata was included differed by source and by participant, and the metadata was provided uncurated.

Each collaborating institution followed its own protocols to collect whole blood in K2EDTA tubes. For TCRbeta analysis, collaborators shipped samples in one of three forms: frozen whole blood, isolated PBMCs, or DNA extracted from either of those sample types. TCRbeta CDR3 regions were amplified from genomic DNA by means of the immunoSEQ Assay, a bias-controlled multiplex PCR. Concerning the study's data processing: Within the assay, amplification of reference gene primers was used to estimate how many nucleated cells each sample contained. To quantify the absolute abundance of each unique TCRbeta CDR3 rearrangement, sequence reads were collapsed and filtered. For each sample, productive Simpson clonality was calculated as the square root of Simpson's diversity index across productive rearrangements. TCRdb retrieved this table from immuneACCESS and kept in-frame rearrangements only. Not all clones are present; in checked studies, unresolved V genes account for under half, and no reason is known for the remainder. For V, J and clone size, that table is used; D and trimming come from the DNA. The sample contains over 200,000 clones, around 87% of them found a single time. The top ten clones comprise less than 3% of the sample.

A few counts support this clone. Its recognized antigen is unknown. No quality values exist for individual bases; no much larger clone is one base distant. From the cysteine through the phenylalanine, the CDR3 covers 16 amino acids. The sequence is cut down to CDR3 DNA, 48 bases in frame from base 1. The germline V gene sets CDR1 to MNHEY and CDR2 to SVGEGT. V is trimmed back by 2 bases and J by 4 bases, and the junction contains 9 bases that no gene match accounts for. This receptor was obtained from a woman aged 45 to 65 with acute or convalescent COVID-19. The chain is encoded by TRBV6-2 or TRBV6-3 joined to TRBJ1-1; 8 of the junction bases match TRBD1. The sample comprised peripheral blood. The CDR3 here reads CASSYRAGGASTEAFF. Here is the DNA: TGTGCCAGCAGTTACAGGGCAGGGGGCGCATCCACTGAAGCTTTCTTT.